The 17 T cell receptor beta chains below come from one sample, sequenced in a study of human T cells and chemical hapten exposure. TCRdb processed the RACE reads anew with MiXCR; each CDR3 protein has one entry. Of around 150,000 distinct CDR3 sequences in the sample, more than 14% are singletons; the top ten hold 1.5% to 2%. Regarding time point: patch test 1, 2 weeks after DPC sensitization. As to treatment: therapeutic diphenylcyclopropenone sensitization with weekly scalp DPC. The sequenced sample was whole blood, obtained in connection with sensitization to the hapten diphenylcyclopropenone (DPC). Receptor source: a woman aged 25-40 years with alopecia areata. Some clones in this sample may be carry-over from other donors' samples.

In this sample, this clonotype turned up many times. The chain carries TRBV29-1 and TRBJ1-1; D gene uncertain. V lost 6 bases and J lost 1, with 18 bases in between. Germline CDR1 SQVTM, CDR2 ANQGSEA. This CDR3 has 15 residues. The CDR3 nucleotides read TGCAGCGTCTACCCGGCCCCCCAGCAGAACACTGAAGCTTTCTTT. This codes for CSVYPAPQQNTEAFF.

This sequence joins TRBV28 and TRBJ2-4; unclear D gene. Germline assignment: CDR1 MDHEN and CDR2 SYDVKM. Trimming removed 6 bases from V and 8 bases from J, with 11 bases in between. The CDR3 runs to 12 residues. The CDR3 sequence: CASSSNLDIQYF. CDR3 DNA sequence: TGTGCCAGCAGCTCCAACCTTGACATTCAGTACTTC.

The sample holds a few counts of this clonotype. V usage is TRBV20-1 and J usage is TRBJ2-7, with 10 bases that match TRBD1. The CDR3 contains 14 residues. With V trimmed by 0 bases and J by 2 bases, 1 base remained unmatched. Germline V gene lookup returns CDR1 DFQATT and CDR2 SNEGSKA (reference sequence). In DNA form, the CDR3 reads TGCAGTGCTAGAGATGGGACAGGGGCCTACGAGCAGTACTTC. Translation gives CSARDGTGAYEQYF.

This clonotype occurred many times. This chain joins TRBV5-5 and TRBJ1-1; D gene unclear. The germline CDR1 and CDR2 sequences are SGHKS and YYEKEE (reference sequence). The CDR3 spans 13 residues. V lost 0 bases and J lost 7, with 10 bases in between. The CDR3 DNA is TGTGCCAGCAGCTTGGAAGGGTCAGATGAAGCTTTCTTT. Amino acid sequence: CASSLEGSDEAFF. Using reference TRBV5-5 and TRBJ1-1 for the parts outside the CDR3, the full variable domain is DAGVTQSPTHLIKTRGQQVTLRCSPISGHKSVSWYQQVLGQGPQFIFQYYEKEERGRGNFPDRFSARQFPNYSSELNVNALLLGDSALYLCASSLEGSDEAFFGQGTRLTVV.

This sequence joins TRBV7-2 and TRBJ2-7; TRBD2 matches 13 bases. The J segment lost 0 bases and the V segment lost 6 bases, leaving 11 bases of the junction unmatched. In germline, CDR1 is SGHTA, CDR2 FQGNSA. The CDR3 has 18 residues. Here the CDR3 DNA reads TGTGCCAGCAGTCGACCGACTAGCGGGGGGCGGAGCTCCTACGAGCAGTACTTC. Translating it yields CASSRPTSGGRSSYEQYF.

This clonotype was counted a few times. J is TRBJ2-1 and V is TRBV28; D possibly corresponds to TRBD1 (6 bases). The germline V gene encodes CDR1 MDHEN and CDR2 SYDVKM. This CDR3 is built from 11 residues. Trimming took 1 base from V and 12 from J, leaving 7 bases between them. CDR3 in DNA: TGTGCCAGCAGTTTATCAGGGGTGCAGTTCTTC. It is translated as CASSLSGVQFF.

The chain uses TRBV10-3 and TRBJ1-1; the match to TRBD1 covers 9 bases. V lost 6 bases to trimming and J lost 1 base; unmatched junction nucleotides: 0. The CDR3 covers 13 residues. The germline CDR1 and CDR2 sequences are ENHRY and SYGVKD. The CDR3 DNA is TGTGCCATCAGGGGACAGGGGAACACTGAAGCTTTCTTT. Protein: CAIRGQGNTEAFF.

In its sample, this clonotype was seen many times. The genes are TRBV28 and TRBJ1-1; D gene ambiguous. The germline V and J ends were trimmed by 5 bases and 0 bases, with 10 bases remaining between them. The CDR3 totals 14 residues. Germline loops: CDR1 MDHEN, CDR2 SYDVKM. The CDR3 nucleotides read TGTGCCAGCAGTCCACACATCTTGAACACTGAAGCTTTCTTT. This sequence encodes CASSPHILNTEAFF. The whole variable domain, remainder taken from reference TRBV28 and TRBJ1-1, is DVKVTQSSRYLVKRTGEKVFLECVQDMDHENMFWYRQDPGLGLRLIYFSYDVKMKEKGDIPEGYSVSREKKERFSLILESASTNQTSMYLCASSPHILNTEAFFGQGTRLTVV.

In DNA, the CDR3 is TGTGCCAGCAGTTTAAGTTTGTACGAGCAGTACTTC. This codes for CASSLSLYEQYF. The J gene is TRBJ2-7, the V gene TRBV28; D gene ambiguous. Trimming took off 2 bases at V and 4 bases at J, with 6 bases between the two ends. Germline-derived CDR1 and CDR2 are MDHEN and SYDVKM. This CDR3 spans 12 amino acids.

This clonotype has a handful of counts. The rearrangement links TRBV6-6 to TRBJ2-1; 9 positions match TRBD2. Losses at the gene ends were 4 bases for V and 2 bases for J; bases not matched to a gene: 9. CDR3 length: 17 amino acids. Germline V gives CDR1 MNHNY, CDR2 SVGAGI (reference sequence). In DNA form, the CDR3 reads TGTGCCAGCAGTTGGGGAAGCGGGGGGATTCCCTACAATGAGCAGTTCTTC. The encoded protein is CASSWGSGGIPYNEQFF.

This chain joins TRBV28 and TRBJ1-5, with a tentative D call TRBD1 (5 bases). The CDR3 totals 12 residues. Between the trimmed V and J ends, which lost 6 bases and 6 bases, there was a span of 9 bases. CDR1 is MDHEN, CDR2 SYDVKM, per germline. CDR3 amino acids: CASRRGPQPQHF. The CDR3 nucleotides read TGTGCCAGCAGGAGGGGACCTCAGCCCCAGCATTTT.

The gene calls are TRBV20-1 and TRBJ2-2, with D possibly being TRBD1 (5 bases). This CDR3 has 13 amino acids. Per the germline V gene, CDR1 is DFQATT and CDR2 is SNEGSKA (reference sequence). Trimming took off 2 bases at V and 6 bases at J, with 10 bases between the two ends. CDR3 in DNA: TGCAGTGCTAGATTCTTAGGGGCCGGGGAGCTGTTTTTT. Its protein product is CSARFLGAGELFF.

This clonotype showed up just a few times. The J gene is TRBJ1-2, the V gene TRBV7-8, with D possibly being TRBD1 (5 bases). V lost 8 bases and J 2 bases, leaving 12 bases between the germline ends. The CDR3 loop spans 13 amino acids. Germline V CDR1 and CDR2: SGHVS, FQNEAQ. CDR3 protein: CASATTENYGYTF. The CDR3, as DNA: TGTGCCAGCGCCACGACAGAAAACTATGGCTACACCTTC. The full variable domain, rest sourced from reference TRBV7-8 and TRBJ1-2, is GAGVSQSPRYKVAKRGQDVALRCDPISGHVSLFWYQQALGQGPEFLTYFQNEAQLDKSGLPSDRFFAERPEGSVSTLKIQRTQQEDSAVYLCASATTENYGYTFGSGTRLTVV.

V and J are TRBV30 and TRBJ1-5; TRBD1 is a possible D gene (6 bases). V was clipped by 1 base and J by 5 bases, with 9 bases between them. Germline assignment: CDR1 GTSNPN and CDR2 SVGIG (reference sequence). The CDR3 runs 13 residues. The CDR3 DNA reads TGTGCCTGGAGTGCGGGGGGCGATCAGCCCCAGCATTTT. Translated: CAWSAGGDQPQHF.

V and J are TRBV2 and TRBJ1-1; no reliable D call. This CDR3 spans 11 amino acids. V was trimmed by 5 bases and J by 3 bases, leaving 4 bases between them. The germline CDR1 and CDR2 sequences are SNHLY and FYNNEI. CDR3 loop: CASSIYTEAFF. The CDR3 nucleotides are TGTGCCAGCAGTATCTACACTGAAGCTTTCTTT.

The rearrangement uses TRBV24-1 and TRBJ2-7; 10 bases agree with TRBD2. After removal of 7 bases from V and 0 bases from J, the junction contained 5 bases not matched to a gene. The germline V gene encodes CDR1 KGHDR and CDR2 SFDVKD. The CDR3 consists of 15 residues. This CDR3 is CATSAGTSVSYEQYF. CDR3 nucleotide sequence: TGTGCCACCAGCGCCGGGACTAGCGTCTCCTACGAGCAGTACTTC.

This clonotype occurred many times. The chain has TRBV20-1 and TRBJ1-5; no clear D gene. Per the germline V gene, CDR1 is DFQATT and CDR2 is SNEGSKA (reference sequence). V gave up 5 bases and J gave up 0 bases, with 5 bases separating them. The CDR3 contains 12 residues. The CDR3 region is CSAPYSNQPQHF. The CDR3 bases are TGCAGTGCTCCGTATAGCAATCAGCCCCAGCATTTT.